The 19 T cell receptor beta chains listed next were all sequenced from one sample in a study of Graves' ophthalmopathy and Graves' hyperthyroidism. Amplification of TCR beta CDR3 regions used RNA transcripts. Second-round multiplex PCR followed a first-round RT-PCR using HTBI primers. TCRdb recomputed calls from the multiplex PCR reads with MiXCR, one row per CDR3 protein. Counted here are 500,000 to 600,000 distinct CDR3 sequences, under 45% occurring once; the ten biggest clones make up about 4.1%. Sequencing input: peripheral blood or thyroid tissue (not recorded which). These receptors were collected from an adult man with Graves' hyperthyroidism.

The chain is built from TRBV24-1 and TRBJ1-5; 8 nucleotides agree with TRBD1. Germline trimming cut 5 bases from V and 14 bases from J; bases unmatched to any gene: 13. Germline V gene lookup returns CDR1 KGHDR and CDR2 SFDVKD. There are 14 residues in the CDR3. CDR3 loop: CATSGTGTGNNEHF. CDR3 nucleotides: TGTGCCACCAGTGGTACCGGGACAGGAAACAATGAGCATTTT.

The V gene is TRBV2, the J gene TRBJ1-1, with 8 bases that match TRBD1. Looked up from germline, CDR1 is SNHLY and CDR2 is FYNNEI. This CDR3 region has 13 residues. Trimming cost V 7 bases and J 8 bases; bases outside gene matches: 9. CDR3 amino acids: CASNEGTGREAFF. DNA for the CDR3: TGTGCCAGCAACGAAGGGACAGGACGGGAAGCTTTCTTT.

This clonotype was observed a handful of times. This sequence joins TRBV4-1 and TRBJ2-7; D is perhaps TRBD2 (6 bases). Between the trimmed V and J ends, which lost 0 bases and 8 bases, there was a span of 14 bases. Germline CDR1 and CDR2: MGHRA and YSYEKL. The CDR3 runs 14 residues. CDR3 in amino acids: CASSQEGNGGKQYF. The CDR3 DNA reads TGCGCCAGCAGCCAAGAGGGAAACGGGGGAAAGCAGTACTTC.

The rearrangement uses TRBV25-1 and TRBJ2-7; D may be TRBD2 (7 bases). This CDR3 spans 13 amino acids. CDR1 and CDR2 (germline): MGHDK, SYGVNS. Trimming pared 6 bases from V and 0 bases from J, leaving 9 bases between. This CDR3 is CASRGGASYEQYF. CDR3 bases: TGTGCCAGCAGGGGGGGGGCCTCCTACGAGCAGTACTTC.

The genes are TRBV2 and TRBJ2-3, with D maybe TRBD1 (5 bases). V was clipped by 4 bases and J by 1 base, with 9 bases between them. This CDR3 is built from 14 residues. Germline values: CDR1 SNHLY, CDR2 FYNNEI. CDR3 bases: TGTGCCAGCAGTGGGGTACAGGGCACAGATACGCAGTATTTT. Residues: CASSGVQGTDTQYF. Full variable domain (rest looked up from reference TRBV2 and TRBJ2-3): EPEVTQTPSHQVTQMGQEVILRCVPISNHLYFYWYRQILGQKVEFLVSFYNNEISEKSEIFDDQFSVERPDGSNFTLKIRSTKLEDSAMYFCASSGVQGTDTQYFGPGTRLTVL.

This clonotype was picked up many times. The chain carries TRBV7-8 and TRBJ2-7, with a possible D match to TRBD1 (6 bases). V was trimmed by 2 bases and J by 5 bases, leaving 13 bases between them. The CDR3 loop spans 14 amino acids. The germline CDR1 and CDR2 sequences are SGHVS and FQNEAQ. The CDR3 bases are TGTGCCAGCAGCTTAAGCCCAGGGGACCACGAGCAGTACTTC. Residues: CASSLSPGDHEQYF.

This clonotype was seen repeatedly, ten times or more. The gene calls are TRBV20-1 and TRBJ2-7; TRBD2 matches at 8 bases. The CDR3 sequence is 12 residues long. Germline CDR1 and CDR2: DFQATT and SNEGSKA (reference sequence). V was pared by 3 bases and J by 6 bases, with 4 bases of the junction left unmatched. CDR3 amino acids: CSASREGREQYF. CDR3 in DNA: TGCAGTGCTAGTCGGGAGGGCCGCGAGCAGTACTTC.

In DNA, the CDR3 is TGTGCCAGCAGCTTAACCGCAGGGACAAACGCTGAAGCTTTCTTT. Amino acids: CASSLTAGTNAEAFF. The chain recombines TRBV11-2 with TRBJ1-1; D is possibly TRBD1 (6 bases). The germline gives CDR1 SGHAT, CDR2 FQNNGV. Between the trimmed V and J ends, which lost 2 bases and 6 bases, there was a span of 16 bases. The CDR3 has 15 amino acids.

Details on this clonotype: This sequence may be a read error, since a much larger clone differs from it by one base. The chain has TRBV12-3 or TRBV12-4 and TRBJ2-7; 10 bases match TRBD1. Trimming removed 6 bases from V and 6 bases from J; junction bases left unmatched: 8. The CDR3 has 14 amino acids. CDR3 DNA: TGTGCCAGCAGGACAGGGGGCTGGTTTAGCGAGCAGTACTTC. Amino acid sequence: CASRTGGWFSEQYF.

This clonotype was seen only a few times. The CDR3 loop reads CASSPRTVSDYGYTF. The DNA for the CDR3 is TGTGCCAGCAGCCCTAGGACCGTTTCAGACTATGGCTACACCTTC. The chain employs TRBV7-2 and TRBJ1-2; D gene unclear. Germline V CDR1 and CDR2: SGHTA, FQGNSA. The CDR3 totals 15 residues. V was pared by 5 bases and J by 3 bases, with 16 bases between.

Regarding this clonotype: A read error may explain this, as a much larger clone is one base away. The chain recombines TRBV9 with TRBJ1-2; 9 bases agree with TRBD1. Per germline, CDR1 SGDLS and CDR2 YYNGEE. The CDR3 loop spans 16 amino acids. CDR3 loop: CSSSDLQGASNYGYTF. The CDR3 coding sequence is TGTTCCAGCAGCGACCTACAGGGGGCTTCCAACTATGGCTACACCTTC. Full variable domain (missing parts from reference TRBV9 and TRBJ1-2): DSGVTQTPKHLITATGQRVTLRCSPRSGDLSVYWYQQSLDQGLQFLIQYYNGEERAKGNILERFSAQQFPDLHSELNLSSLELGDSALYFCSSSDLQGASNYGYTFGSGTRLTVV.

This chain links TRBV29-1 with TRBJ2-5; D may be TRBD2 (5 bases). The J call could be wrong; TRBJ2-7 is a better fit for the DNA end. The CDR3 totals 12 residues. Germline loops: CDR1 SQVTM, CDR2 ANQGSEA. This chain's CDR3 is CSGADGTYEQYF. CDR3 nucleotides: TGCAGCGGAGCGGACGGAACCTACGAGCAGTACTTC.

As for this clonotype: This could be a read error, since a much larger clone is one nucleotide away. This chain uses TRBV4-1 with TRBJ1-2; D is uncertain. The CDR3 has 15 residues. From germline, CDR1 is MGHRA and CDR2 YSYEKL. In nucleotides, the CDR3 is TGCGCCAGCAGCATCCGGGAAGTTGGACTGTATGGCTACGCCTTC. Residues: CASSIREVGLYGYAF.

There are many counts of this clonotype. This chain joins TRBV25-1 and TRBJ2-7, with 11 nucleotides matching TRBD1. V shed 10 bases and J 5 bases; nucleotides not matched to a gene: 10. Germline CDR1 and CDR2: MGHDK and SYGVNS. This CDR3 has 14 amino acids. The DNA of the CDR3 is TGTGCCAACGGGGGTAGGACAGGGGGCAACGAGCAGTACTTC. Amino acid sequence: CANGGRTGGNEQYF.

V usage is TRBV7-3 and J usage is TRBJ1-1; 7 bases are a match to TRBD1. V lost 4 bases to trimming and J lost 4 bases; unmatched junction nucleotides: 15. CDR3 length: 17 amino acids. Per germline, CDR1 SGHTA and CDR2 FQGTGA. CDR3 region: CASSSSPTGSLGTEAFF. The DNA of the CDR3 is TGTGCCAGCAGCTCATCCCCGACAGGGAGCTTGGGCACTGAAGCTTTCTTT.

This clonotype was found a few times. The chain joins TRBV5-6 to TRBJ2-3, with 9 bases identical to TRBD1. With V trimmed by 4 bases and J by 5 bases, 8 bases remained unmatched. The V gene's germline CDR1 is SGHDT and CDR2 YYEEEE. The CDR3 sequence is 15 residues long. The CDR3 loop is CASSGTGRRGDTQYF. Here the CDR3 DNA reads TGTGCCAGCAGCGGGACAGGGCGACGAGGAGATACGCAGTATTTT.

This clonotype was counted ten times or more. The chain uses TRBV15 and TRBJ2-6; D is perhaps TRBD1 (5 bases). Between the trimmed V and J ends, which lost 3 bases and 2 bases, there was a span of 8 bases. The CDR3 length is 15 residues. CDR1 LNHNV and CDR2 YYDKDF come from the germline V gene (reference sequence). In DNA, the CDR3 is TGTGCCACCAGCAGTGCAGGGCCTGGGGCCAACGTCCTGACTTTC. The encoded protein is CATSSAGPGANVLTF.

V gene TRBV3-1 combines with J gene TRBJ1-2, with D possibly matching TRBD1 (6 bases). The CDR3 runs 14 residues. V was clipped by 2 bases and J by 5 bases, with 12 bases between them. Germline V lookup: CDR1 LGHDT, CDR2 YNNKEL (reference sequence). CDR3 sequence (DNA): TGTGCCAGCAGCCAATTGGGGGGGGCTTATGGCTACACCTTC. This sequence encodes CASSQLGGAYGYTF.

This clonotype was found many times. This chain links TRBV19 with TRBJ1-1; a possible D gene is TRBD1 (5 bases). Germline V gene data show CDR1 as LNHDA and CDR2 as SQIVND (reference sequence). V was trimmed by 7 bases and J by 5 bases, leaving 20 bases between them. CDR3 length: 15 residues. This CDR3 reads CASTQGGAPGTEAFF. The DNA of the CDR3 is TGTGCCAGTACCCAAGGCGGGGCCCCTGGAACTGAAGCTTTCTTT.